Below, 7 T cell receptor beta chains from the same sample are listed, as sequenced in a study of shared clonotypes between healthy human individuals. The naive CD8 fraction comprised CD45RO-negative cells positively selected for CCR7 and excluded terminally differentiated effector memory CD45RA+ cells. Measured with immunoSEQ multiplex PCR; TCRdb has only the in-frame clones, and not every one. The data show some 2,100,000 clones, about 92% seen once. Sequenced material: naive CD8+ T cells from PBMCs. The receptor set was obtained from a man aged 18 to 29 in good health. Some clones in this sample may be carry-over from other donors' samples.

The rearrangement links TRBV27 to TRBJ1-1, with unresolved D. The germline V and J ends were trimmed by 2 bases and 0 bases, with 10 bases remaining between them. Germline values: CDR1 MNHEY, CDR2 SMNVEV (reference sequence). This CDR3 is built from 15 residues. The chain's CDR3 is CASSLTISMNTEAFF. CDR3 in DNA: TGTGCCAGCAGTTTAACCATATCAATGAACACTGAAGCTTTCTTT.

The chain recombines TRBV5-8 with TRBJ1-1, with 9 bases that match TRBD1. J gave up 11 bases and V 4 bases, and 18 bases lay outside the gene matches. CDR1 is SGHTS and CDR2 is YDEGEE in the germline V gene. The CDR3 length is 16 residues. CDR3 loop: CASSGGQGGFLTGAFF. CDR3 nucleotide sequence: TGTGCCAGCAGCGGGGGACAGGGTGGTTTCTTGACTGGCGCTTTCTTT. Drawing the rest from reference TRBV5-8 and TRBJ1-1, the complete variable domain is EAGVTQSPTHLIKTRGQQATLRCSPISGHTSVYWYQQALGLGLQFLLWYDEGEERNRGNFPPRFSGRQFPNYSSELNVNALELEDSALYLCASSGGQGGFLTGAFFGQGTRLTVV.

The chain has TRBV28 and TRBJ2-2, with 9 bases lining up with TRBD1. The CDR3 runs 15 residues. Germline values: CDR1 MDHEN, CDR2 SYDVKM. With 5 bases clipped from V and 5 bases from J, the junction kept 6 bases outside the gene matches. CDR3 nucleotide sequence: TGTGCCAGCAGTCCCACAGGGGGCATGACCGGGGAGCTGTTTTTT. Translated: CASSPTGGMTGELFF.

This sequence joins TRBV19 and TRBJ1-4, with 8 bases identical to TRBD1. CDR1 and CDR2 from the germline V gene are LNHDA and SQIVND (reference sequence). With 4 bases clipped from V and 8 bases from J, the junction kept 9 bases outside the gene matches. The CDR3 length is 15 residues. As DNA, the CDR3 is TGTGCCAGTAGTAGCTGGGACAGGTTAGGGGAAAAACTGTTTTTT. Translation: CASSSWDRLGEKLFF.

V and J are TRBV7-8 and TRBJ1-3; D ambiguous. CDR3 length equals 13 residues. V dropped 5 bases and J dropped 6 bases, with 11 bases sitting between them. Germline V CDR1 and CDR2: SGHVS, FQNEAQ. CDR3 protein: CASSPRRANTIYF. CDR3 nucleotide sequence: TGTGCCAGCAGCCCCCGCCGAGCAAACACCATATATTTT. Full variable domain (rest looked up from reference TRBV7-8 and TRBJ1-3): GAGVSQSPRYKVAKRGQDVALRCDPISGHVSLFWYQQALGQGPEFLTYFQNEAQLDKSGLPSDRFFAERPEGSVSTLKIQRTQQEDSAVYLCASSPRRANTIYFGEGSWLTVV.

Points on this clone: Other DNA sequences in the same sample also yield this CDR3. J is TRBJ2-7 and V is TRBV19; 7 bases agree with TRBD1. The junction had 4 bases not matched to a gene; V was cut back by 6 bases and J by 2 bases. This CDR3 spans 13 amino acids. Germline lookup yields CDR1 LNHDA and CDR2 SQIVND (reference sequence). CDR3 amino acids: CASSPGQTYEQYF. The CDR3 nucleotides read TGTGCCAGTAGCCCGGGACAGACCTACGAGCAGTACTTC.

On this clone: This CDR3 is also generated by other DNA sequences in the sample. The V gene is TRBV28, the J gene TRBJ2-1; D remains ambiguous. This CDR3 is built from 14 residues. Deletions cut 1 base from V and 8 bases from J, with 12 bases between. From germline, CDR1 is MDHEN and CDR2 SYDVKM. CDR3: CASSLFGEVDEQFF. The CDR3 DNA reads as TGTGCCAGCAGTTTATTTGGGGAAGTGGATGAGCAGTTCTTC. Based on the CDR3 plus reference TRBV28 and TRBJ2-1, the full variable domain is DVKVTQSSRYLVKRTGEKVFLECVQDMDHENMFWYRQDPGLGLRLIYFSYDVKMKEKGDIPEGYSVSREKKERFSLILESASTNQTSMYLCASSLFGEVDEQFFGPGTRLTVL.